Presented here are 10 T cell receptor beta chains from one specimen sequenced in a study of monozygotic twins with inflammatory bowel disease. TCRdb reprocessed the 5' RACE reads and stores each CDR3 protein as one record, lacking DNA. The sample data list about 380,000 distinct CDR3 sequences. Sequencing was carried out using blood. These receptors all stem from a human donor with ulcerative colitis or Crohn's disease, or a healthy co-twin of an affected twin (not recorded which).

This sequence joins TRBV11-2 and TRBJ2-1; the TCRdb call, TRBD1, lacks DNA for checking. There are 16 residues in the CDR3. The germline CDR1 and CDR2 sequences are SGHAT and FQNNGV. This CDR3 is CASSLVRTGGYNEQFF.

J is TRBJ2-5 and V is TRBV29-1; TCRdb outputs TRBD2, but without DNA this stays unchecked. This CDR3 spans 16 amino acids. CDR1 and CDR2 from the germline V gene are SQVTM and ANQGSEA. CDR3 sequence reads: CSVPMTHFFGGETQYF.

This chain joins TRBV15 and TRBJ1-2. Germline values: CDR1 LNHNV, CDR2 YYDKDF (reference sequence). The CDR3 extends over 17 amino acids. The CDR3 here is CATSRGQTSGAHYGYTF.

The chain uses TRBV7-2 and TRBJ2-4. CDR1 and CDR2 (germline): SGHTA, FQGNSA. This CDR3 contains 14 residues. The chain's CDR3 is CASSQGMAKNIQYF.

This chain links TRBV24-1 with TRBJ2-5; TCRdb's D call of TRBD2 is untestable without DNA. CDR1 is KGHDR and CDR2 is SFDVKD in the germline V gene. The CDR3 covers 15 residues. This CDR3 reads CATSDSGSREETQYF.

The chain's CDR3 is CASSFTSSPLHF. The chain has TRBV27 and TRBJ1-6. Germline V gene data show CDR1 as MNHEY and CDR2 as SMNVEV (reference sequence). The CDR3 runs to 12 residues.

The V call is TRBV6-2 or TRBV6-3, the J call TRBJ2-3; absent DNA, TCRdb's TRBD1 call cannot be checked. Germline loops: CDR1 MNHEY, CDR2 SVGEGT. The CDR3 is made up of 16 amino acids. CDR3 amino acids: CASSYSRQGAGDTQYF.

The chain links TRBV5-1 to TRBJ1-2; TCRdb picks TRBD1, but there is no DNA to check that call. The germline V gene has CDR1 SGHRS and CDR2 YFSETQ. The CDR3 covers 16 residues. The CDR3 region is CASSLGAGAEENGYTF. The whole variable domain, filled in from reference TRBV5-1 and TRBJ1-2, reads KAGVTQTPRYLIKTRGQQVTLSCSPISGHRSVSWYQQTPGQGLQFLFEYFSETQRNKGNFPGRFSGRQFSNSRSEMNVSTLELGDSALYLCASSLGAGAEENGYTFGSGTRLTVV.

This sequence joins TRBV9 and TRBJ1-1; as DNA is missing, the TRBD1 call by TCRdb cannot be tested. Germline assignment: CDR1 SGDLS and CDR2 YYNGEE. The CDR3 contains 13 residues. The CDR3: CASSTTANTEAFF.

V gene TRBV5-1 combines with J gene TRBJ2-1; TCRdb selects TRBD1, and the lack of DNA leaves this call unchecked. Looked up from germline, CDR1 is SGHRS and CDR2 is YFSETQ. This CDR3 is built from 14 residues. The CDR3 sequence: CASSGQFTYNEQFF.